What follows are 26 T cell receptor beta chains derived from one specimen sequenced in a study of T cell repertoires in cytomegalovirus infection. TCRdb re-called the reads through MiXCR, storing one row per CDR3 protein. The table lists some 900,000 distinct CDR3 sequences, around a third of them singletons. No cognate antigen is known for these TCRs. This sample comprised cultured CD8+ T cells from PBMCs, obtained from culture after CMV antigen stimulation. These TCRs come from a human donor in good health (CMV status not recorded). Some clones in this sample may be carry-over from other donors' samples.

CDR3 DNA: TGTGCCAGCATCGAACTGGGAGATACTTCACCCCTCCACTTT. Its translation: CASIELGDTSPLHF. The chain uses TRBV28 and TRBJ1-6; no firm D call. This CDR3 spans 14 amino acids. Trimming shortened V by 7 bases and J by 9 bases, and 16 bases separated the two germline ends. CDR1 is MDHEN, CDR2 SYDVKM, per germline. The whole variable domain, remainder taken from reference TRBV28 and TRBJ1-6, is DVKVTQSSRYLVKRTGEKVFLECVQDMDHENMFWYRQDPGLGLRLIYFSYDVKMKEKGDIPEGYSVSREKKERFSLILESASTNQTSMYLCASIELGDTSPLHFGNGTRLTVT.

The rearrangement joins TRBV7-2 to TRBJ2-5; D gene unclear. From germline, CDR1 is SGHTA and CDR2 FQGNSA. The germline V and J ends were trimmed by 3 bases and 9 bases, with 8 bases remaining between them. This CDR3 spans 11 amino acids. The CDR3 spells CASSFLGPQYF. DNA of the CDR3: TGTGCCAGCAGCTTTTTAGGACCCCAGTACTTC.

Only a few counts were recorded for this clonotype. The chain couples TRBV6-1 to TRBJ1-4; no definite D call. V lost 2 bases and J 0 bases, leaving 13 bases between the germline ends. The CDR3 loop spans 17 amino acids. CDR1 MNHNS and CDR2 SASEGT come from the germline V gene. CDR3 region: CASSEQQIFSTNEKLFF. Here the CDR3 DNA reads TGTGCCAGCAGTGAACAGCAAATCTTTTCAACTAATGAAAAACTGTTTTTT.

This chain connects TRBV29-1 to TRBJ1-2; D gene uncertain. The CDR3 extends over 12 amino acids. The V and J ends lost 7 bases and 6 bases respectively, with 15 bases between them. Germline V lookup: CDR1 SQVTM, CDR2 ANQGSEA. The CDR3: CSDVLGQDGYTF. CDR3 DNA sequence: TGCAGCGACGTATTAGGGCAAGATGGCTACACCTTC.

This clonotype has only a few counts. This chain connects TRBV6-2 or TRBV6-3 to TRBJ2-1, with 7 positions matching TRBD2. The CDR3 is 15 amino acids. Germline V gene data show CDR1 as MNHEY and CDR2 as SVGEGT. With 1 base clipped from V and 4 bases from J, the junction kept 4 bases outside the gene matches. CDR3 sequence (DNA): TGTGCCAGCAGTTACTGGCAGGGAGGGTACAATGAGCAGTTCTTC. It is translated as CASSYWQGGYNEQFF.

The rearrangement joins TRBV28 to TRBJ1-6; D may be TRBD1 (5 bases). This CDR3 comprises 19 residues. Germline lookup yields CDR1 MDHEN and CDR2 SYDVKM. Trimming removed 2 bases at V and 7 bases at J, with 24 bases between. The CDR3 sequence: CASSLKGRAGPFWNSPLHF. The CDR3 DNA sequence: TGTGCCAGCAGTTTAAAGGGGAGGGCAGGGCCTTTTTGGAATTCACCCCTCCACTTT.

The CDR3 region is CASSLRGKDGWTQYF. The CDR3 region has the DNA TGTGCCAGCAGTTTACGGGGTAAAGATGGTTGGACCCAGTACTTC. This chain uses TRBV6-6 with TRBJ2-5; a weak D match, TRBD2 (5 bases). The ends were cut back, 4 bases at V and 7 bases at J, with 19 bases in the middle. The CDR3 has 15 amino acids. Germline V gene sequence: CDR1 MNHNY, CDR2 SVGAGI (reference sequence).

This chain joins TRBV4-1 and TRBJ1-6, with D possibly being TRBD1 (5 bases). This CDR3 comprises 17 residues. V lost 3 bases, J lost 2 bases, and 14 bases lay in between. Germline V CDR1 and CDR2: MGHRA, YSYEKL. Here the CDR3 reads CASSQPAGSAYNSPLHF. The CDR3 DNA sequence: TGCGCCAGCAGCCAGCCAGCAGGGTCGGCCTATAATTCACCCCTCCACTTT.

The rearrangement uses TRBV12-3 or TRBV12-4 and TRBJ2-1; 7 bases match TRBD1. There are 16 residues in the CDR3. J lost 0 bases, V lost 5 bases, and 7 bases had no gene match. CDR3 loop: CASSGTAFSSYNEQFF. The DNA of the CDR3 is TGTGCCAGCAGTGGGACAGCCTTCAGCTCCTACAATGAGCAGTTCTTC.

This sequence joins TRBV6-5 and TRBJ1-1, with D possibly TRBD1 on 5 matching bases. CDR1 MNHEY and CDR2 SVGAGI come from the germline V gene. The CDR3 is 14 amino acids. Trimming cost V 0 bases and J 7 bases, with 12 bases left between them. The CDR3 DNA reads TGTGCCAGCAGTTACTCCGGGGGGGTCCTTGAAGCTTTCTTT. Amino acids: CASSYSGGVLEAFF.

This clonotype turned up a few times. J is TRBJ1-1 and V is TRBV27; TRBD1 matches at 10 bases. CDR1 is MNHEY and CDR2 is SMNVEV in the germline V gene (reference sequence). The CDR3 contains 14 residues. V trimming: 7 bases; J trimming: 6 bases; junction bases outside the gene matches: 8. The CDR3 DNA follows: TGTGCCAGCACCACGGACAGGGGGAGCGCTGAAGCTTTCTTT. Protein product: CASTTDRGSAEAFF.

The chain has TRBV6-5 and TRBJ1-1; D uncertain. Germline CDR1 and CDR2: MNHEY and SVGAGI. Deletions cut 2 bases from V and 5 bases from J, with 12 bases between. This CDR3 comprises 14 residues. CDR3 sequence reads: CASSYLGRVTEAFF. CDR3 coding DNA: TGTGCCAGCAGTTACCTCGGGAGGGTAACTGAAGCTTTCTTT.

The chain is built from TRBV27 and TRBJ2-5; D uncertain. Trimming shortened V by 2 bases and J by 2 bases, and 9 bases separated the two germline ends. Germline CDR1 and CDR2: MNHEY and SMNVEV (reference sequence). The CDR3 spans 14 residues. Written as DNA, the CDR3 is TGTGCCAGCAGTTTAGCCTTTAGTCAAGAGACCCAGTACTTC. Translating gives CASSLAFSQETQYF.

V and J are TRBV6-1 and TRBJ1-1, with D uncertain. The length of the CDR3 is 14 residues. The germline V and J ends were trimmed by 5 bases and 0 bases, with 10 bases remaining between them. Germline CDR1 is MNHNS and CDR2 is SASEGT. Here the CDR3 DNA reads TGTGCCAGCAGTACGTGGGGAATGAACACTGAAGCTTTCTTT. Encoded protein: CASSTWGMNTEAFF.

The gene calls are TRBV7-2 and TRBJ2-1; D may be TRBD2 (5 bases). Germline lookup yields CDR1 SGHTA and CDR2 FQGNSA. V was shortened by 6 bases and J by 3 bases, with 12 bases between the two germline ends. This CDR3 has 14 residues. CDR3 nucleotides: TGTGCCAGCAGACCCGGACGGGGCTACAATGAGCAGTTCTTC. It encodes CASRPGRGYNEQFF. Full variable domain (remainder filled in from reference TRBV7-2 and TRBJ2-1): GAGVSQSPSNKVTEKGKDVELRCDPISGHTALYWYRQSLGQGLEFLIYFQGNSAPDKSGLPSDRFSAERTGGSVSTLTIQRTQQEDSAVYLCASRPGRGYNEQFFGPGTRLTVL.

The rearrangement links TRBV6-5 to TRBJ2-1; D may correspond to TRBD1 or TRBD2 (5 bases each). Germline CDR1 MNHEY, CDR2 SVGAGI. The CDR3 runs 19 residues. Deletions cut 2 bases from V and 0 bases from J, with 20 bases between. The CDR3 is CASSYRPGTPESSYNEQFF. The CDR3 bases are TGTGCCAGCAGTTACCGTCCCGGGACCCCGGAAAGCTCCTACAATGAGCAGTTCTTC.

This clonotype was observed many times. This chain joins TRBV7-8 and TRBJ1-1; no reliable D call. This CDR3 is built from 16 residues. V was cut by 2 bases and J by 1 base, with 14 bases left in between. CDR1 SGHVS and CDR2 FQNEAQ come from the germline V gene. CDR3 in amino acids: CASSLKSTTPNTEAFF. CDR3 sequence (DNA): TGTGCCAGCAGCTTAAAATCGACAACTCCGAACACTGAAGCTTTCTTT. The full variable domain, in which reference TRBV7-8 and TRBJ1-1 provide the parts outside the CDR3, is GAGVSQSPRYKVAKRGQDVALRCDPISGHVSLFWYQQALGQGPEFLTYFQNEAQLDKSGLPSDRFFAERPEGSVSTLKIQRTQQEDSAVYLCASSLKSTTPNTEAFFGQGTRLTVV.

In its sample, this clonotype was seen a few times. The V gene is TRBV7-6, the J gene TRBJ1-1; D call uncertain. This CDR3 has 14 residues. The V gene lost 1 base and the J gene lost 4 bases, with 10 bases spanning the gap. Per the germline V gene, CDR1 is SGHVS and CDR2 is FNYEAQ. This CDR3 reads CASSLGPVGTEAFF. The CDR3 DNA is TGTGCCAGCAGCTTAGGACCGGTGGGCACTGAAGCTTTCTTT.

This clonotype appeared a few times. The V gene is TRBV7-9, the J gene TRBJ1-1; D is undetermined. Germline CDR1 and CDR2: SEHNR and FQNEAQ (reference sequence). Trimming took 6 bases from V and 1 from J, leaving 15 bases between them. There are 15 residues in the CDR3. Here the CDR3 DNA reads TGTGCCAGCAGACCTACCAAGGGCCCGAACACTGAAGCTTTCTTT. This sequence encodes CASRPTKGPNTEAFF.

The gene calls are TRBV2 and TRBJ1-5, with D perhaps TRBD1 (6 bases). The CDR3 loop spans 14 amino acids. V dropped 6 bases and J dropped 2 bases, with 11 bases sitting between them. Germline lookup yields CDR1 SNHLY and CDR2 FYNNEI. CDR3 in DNA: TGTGCCAGCAGAAGCAGGGGTGGCAATCAGCCCCAGCATTTT. This translates into CASRSRGGNQPQHF.

This clonotype was detected many times. The chain couples TRBV7-8 to TRBJ2-3; the D gene is possibly TRBD1 (5 bases). Germline V gene sequence: CDR1 SGHVS, CDR2 FQNEAQ. The CDR3 runs to 14 residues. Trimming took 4 bases from V and 5 from J, leaving 13 bases between them. This CDR3 reads CASSSFGAVDTQYF. The CDR3 DNA sequence: TGTGCCAGCAGCTCATTTGGGGCGGTAGATACGCAGTATTTT.

This clonotype was observed a handful of times. The rearrangement uses TRBV6-2 or TRBV6-3 and TRBJ1-1; D not certain. V was clipped by 0 bases and J by 5 bases, with 10 bases between them. CDR1 MNHEY and CDR2 SVGEGT come from the germline V gene. The CDR3 length is 14 residues. CDR3 region: CASSYSPGYTEAFF. CDR3 in DNA: TGTGCCAGCAGTTACTCGCCGGGGTATACTGAAGCTTTCTTT.

Points on this clonotype: A much larger clone is a single base away; this may be a read error. The V and J genes are TRBV20-1 and TRBJ1-5; D is uncertain. Germline loops: CDR1 DFQATT, CDR2 SNEGSKA (reference sequence). CDR3 size: 15 residues. The V end lost 0 bases, the J end lost 3 bases, and 12 bases lay between the germline ends. The CDR3 here is CSARDYSGDNQPQHF. The CDR3 region has the DNA TGCAGTGCTAGAGATTATAGTGGGGACAATCAGCCCCAGCATTTT.

This clonotype showed up many times. The chain couples TRBV7-2 to TRBJ2-1; TRBD2 agrees at 10 bases. Trimming cost V 2 bases and J 8 bases; bases outside gene matches: 3. This CDR3 comprises 14 residues. Germline CDR1 is SGHTA and CDR2 is FQGNSA. The CDR3 spells CASSLTSGVYEQFF. The CDR3 DNA reads as TGTGCCAGCAGCTTAACTAGCGGGGTCTATGAGCAGTTCTTC.

This clonotype was seen ten or more times. The chain combines TRBV7-3 with TRBJ1-1; D not resolved. CDR1 is SGHTA and CDR2 is FQGTGA in the germline V gene. This CDR3 is built from 13 residues. V lost 5 bases and J lost 5, with 12 bases in between. CDR3 DNA: TGTGCCAGCAGCCCCTTTACGGGGACTGAAGCTTTCTTT. It translates to CASSPFTGTEAFF. Full variable domain (missing parts from reference TRBV7-3 and TRBJ1-1): GAGVSQTPSNKVTEKGKYVELRCDPISGHTALYWYRQSLGQGPEFLIYFQGTGAADDSGLPNDRFFAVRPEGSVSTLKIQRTERGDSAVYLCASSPFTGTEAFFGQGTRLTVV.

This clonotype was detected only a few times. The rearrangement uses TRBV7-9 and TRBJ1-2; maybe TRBD1 (5 bases). The V end was cut by 7 bases, the J end by 4 bases, with 16 bases between. CDR3 length equals 14 residues. In germline, CDR1 is SEHNR, CDR2 FQNEAQ (reference sequence). DNA for the CDR3: TGTGCCAGCACTCCCACGAGGGGCGGCTATGGCTACACCTTC. Amino acid sequence: CASTPTRGGYGYTF.